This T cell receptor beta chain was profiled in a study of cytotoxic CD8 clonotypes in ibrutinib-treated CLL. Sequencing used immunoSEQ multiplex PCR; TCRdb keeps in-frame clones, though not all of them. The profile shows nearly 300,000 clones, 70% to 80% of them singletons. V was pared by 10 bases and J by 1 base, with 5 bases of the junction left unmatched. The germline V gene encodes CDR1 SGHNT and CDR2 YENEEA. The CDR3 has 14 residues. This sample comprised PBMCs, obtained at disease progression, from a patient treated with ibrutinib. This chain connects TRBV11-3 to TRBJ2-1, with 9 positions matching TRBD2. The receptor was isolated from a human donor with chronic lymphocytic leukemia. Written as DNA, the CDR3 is TGTGCCACCACTCTAGCGGGATCCTACAATGAGCAGTTCTTC. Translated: CATTLAGSYNEQFF.